Below, one TCR beta chain is given with its context. The V end was cut by 3 bases, the J end by 3 bases, with 17 bases between. This CDR3 is 16 amino acids long. Germline CDR1 and CDR2: KGHSH and LQKENI. The data originate from a study of shared clonotypes between healthy human individuals. Positively selected for CCR7, the CD45RO-negative cells used as naive CD8 cells excluded terminally differentiated effector memory CD45RA+ cells. Researchers ran the assay at a deep level. Sequencing was performed with immunoSEQ multiplex PCR; in TCRdb, only in-frame clones are kept and a portion is missing. This repertoire shows around 560,000 clones, roughly 95% found once; its top ten account for about 0.11%.

The chain joins TRBV18 to TRBJ1-2; D ambiguous. The sequence was collected from a woman aged 25 to 45 in good health. The sample taken for sequencing was naive CD8+ T cells sorted from blood. CDR3 in amino acids: CASSPDLGPLHYGYTF. The CDR3 DNA reads as TGTGCCAGCTCACCCGATCTCGGACCACTCCACTATGGCTACACCTTC.